This T cell receptor beta chain emerged from a study of beta chain features in type 1 diabetes. Points from the study as a whole: All four CD4+ subsets of Type 1 diabetes patients contained TCRB CDR3s that were moderately but significantly shorter.

Expressed TCRB transcripts got sequenced, as all isolated RNA was reverse transcribed. The assay was immunoSEQ multiplex PCR, and TCRdb's table has in-frame clones only and misses some. The sample lists around 310,000 clones; less than 15% were seen once. The CDR3 length is 15 residues. Germline loops: CDR1 SGHTA, CDR2 FQGTGA. V trimming: 1 base; J trimming: 8 bases; junction bases outside the gene matches: 8. Notes on this clone: Its antigen remains unidentified.

The clonotype comes from a woman younger than 35 with type 1 diabetes. J is TRBJ2-1 and V is TRBV7-3; 7 bases fit TRBD1. Sequencing was carried out using naive CD4+ T cells from blood. The CDR3 DNA follows: TGTGCCAGCAGCTTAATTGGGCAGGGGGTGGATGAGCAGTTCTTC. This codes for CASSLIGQGVDEQFF.